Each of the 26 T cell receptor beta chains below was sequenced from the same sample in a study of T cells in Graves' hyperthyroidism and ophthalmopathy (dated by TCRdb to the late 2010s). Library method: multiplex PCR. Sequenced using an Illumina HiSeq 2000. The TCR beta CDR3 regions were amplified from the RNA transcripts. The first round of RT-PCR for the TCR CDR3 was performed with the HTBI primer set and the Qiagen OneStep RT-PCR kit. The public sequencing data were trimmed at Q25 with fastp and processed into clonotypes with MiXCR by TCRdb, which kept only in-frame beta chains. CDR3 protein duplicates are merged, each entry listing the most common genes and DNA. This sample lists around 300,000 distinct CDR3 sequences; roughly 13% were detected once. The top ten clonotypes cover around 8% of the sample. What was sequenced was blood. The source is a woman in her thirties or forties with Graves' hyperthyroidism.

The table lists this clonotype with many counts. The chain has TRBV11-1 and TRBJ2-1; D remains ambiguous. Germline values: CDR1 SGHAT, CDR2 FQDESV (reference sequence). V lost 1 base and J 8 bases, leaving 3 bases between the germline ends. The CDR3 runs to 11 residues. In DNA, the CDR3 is TGTGCCAGCAGCTTAGTACATGAGCAGTTCTTC. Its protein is CASSLVHEQFF.

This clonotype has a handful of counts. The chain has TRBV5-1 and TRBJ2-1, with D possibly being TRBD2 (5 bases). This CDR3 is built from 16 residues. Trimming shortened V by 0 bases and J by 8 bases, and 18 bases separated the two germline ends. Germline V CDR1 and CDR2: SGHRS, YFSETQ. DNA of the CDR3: TGCGCCAGCAGCTTGGTGTGGGAGCGCCTAGTGGATGAGCAGTTCTTC. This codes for CASSLVWERLVDEQFF. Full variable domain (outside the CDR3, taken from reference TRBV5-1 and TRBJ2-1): KAGVTQTPRYLIKTRGQQVTLSCSPISGHRSVSWYQQTPGQGLQFLFEYFSETQRNKGNFPGRFSGRQFSNSRSEMNVSTLELGDSALYLCASSLVWERLVDEQFFGPGTRLTVL.

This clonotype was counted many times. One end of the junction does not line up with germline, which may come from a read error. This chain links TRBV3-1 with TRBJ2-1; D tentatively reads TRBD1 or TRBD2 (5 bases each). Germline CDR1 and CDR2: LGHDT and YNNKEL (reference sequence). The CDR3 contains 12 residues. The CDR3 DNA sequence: TGTGCCAGCAGCACCCCGGGGCATGAGCTGTTCTTC. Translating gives CASSTPGHELFF.

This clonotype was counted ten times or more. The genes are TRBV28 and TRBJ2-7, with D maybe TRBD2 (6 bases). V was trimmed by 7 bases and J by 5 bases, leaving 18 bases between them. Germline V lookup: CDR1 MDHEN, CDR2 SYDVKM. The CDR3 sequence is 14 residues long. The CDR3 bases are TGTGCCAGCACCCGGGACGTGGGACTCCACGAGCAGTACTTC. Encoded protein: CASTRDVGLHEQYF.

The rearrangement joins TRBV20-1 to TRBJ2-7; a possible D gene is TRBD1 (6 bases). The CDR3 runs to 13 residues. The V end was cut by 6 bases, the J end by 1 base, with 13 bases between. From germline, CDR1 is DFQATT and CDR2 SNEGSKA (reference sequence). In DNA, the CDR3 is TGCAGTGCCCGGACAGCTATATCCTACGAGCAGTACTTC. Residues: CSARTAISYEQYF.

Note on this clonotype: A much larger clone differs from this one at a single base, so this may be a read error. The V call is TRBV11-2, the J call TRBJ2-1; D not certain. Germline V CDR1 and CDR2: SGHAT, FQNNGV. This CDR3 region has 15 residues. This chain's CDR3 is CAGSLIPLLYNEQFF. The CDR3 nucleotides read TGTGCCGGCAGCTTAATTCCCCTACTCTACAATGAGCAGTTCTTC.

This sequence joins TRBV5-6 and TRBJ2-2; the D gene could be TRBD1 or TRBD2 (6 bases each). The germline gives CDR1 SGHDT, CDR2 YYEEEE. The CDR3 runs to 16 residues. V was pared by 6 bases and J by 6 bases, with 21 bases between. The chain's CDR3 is CASTPGGVRVAGELFF. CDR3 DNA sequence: TGTGCCAGCACCCCCGGGGGCGTCCGAGTGGCCGGGGAGCTGTTTTTT.

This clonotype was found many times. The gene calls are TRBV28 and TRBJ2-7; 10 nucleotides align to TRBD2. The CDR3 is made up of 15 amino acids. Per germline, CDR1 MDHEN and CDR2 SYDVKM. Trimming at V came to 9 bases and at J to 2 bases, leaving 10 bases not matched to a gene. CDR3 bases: TGTGCCAGTTCCCTAGCGGGAGCGCCGACCTACGAGCAGTACTTC. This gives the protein CASSLAGAPTYEQYF.

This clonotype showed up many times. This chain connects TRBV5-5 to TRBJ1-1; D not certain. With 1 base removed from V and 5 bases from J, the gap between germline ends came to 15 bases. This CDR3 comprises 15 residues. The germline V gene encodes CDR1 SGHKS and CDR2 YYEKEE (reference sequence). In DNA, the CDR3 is TGTGCCAGCAGCTTGATTATGGCCTTGGGAACTGAAGCTTTCTTT. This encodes CASSLIMALGTEAFF.

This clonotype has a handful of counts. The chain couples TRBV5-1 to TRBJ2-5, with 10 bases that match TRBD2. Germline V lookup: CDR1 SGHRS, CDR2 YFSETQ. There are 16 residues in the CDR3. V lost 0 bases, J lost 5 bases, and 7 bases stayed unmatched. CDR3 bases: TGCGCCAGCAGCTTGGGACTAGCGGGTCCAGAGGAGACCCAGTACTTC. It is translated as CASSLGLAGPEETQYF.

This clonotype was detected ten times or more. The CDR3: CASSLAGITGELFF. CDR3 bases: TGTGCCAGCAGTTTAGCAGGGATCACCGGGGAGCTGTTTTTT. V is TRBV12-3 or TRBV12-4 and J is TRBJ2-2; D is undetermined. Trimming pared 0 bases from V and 4 bases from J, leaving 6 bases between. The CDR3 runs 14 residues.

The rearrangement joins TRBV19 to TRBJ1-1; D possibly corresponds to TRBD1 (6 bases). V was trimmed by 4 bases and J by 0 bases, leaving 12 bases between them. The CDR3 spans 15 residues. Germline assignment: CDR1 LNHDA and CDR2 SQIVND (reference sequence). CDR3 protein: CASSTRDTMNTEAFF. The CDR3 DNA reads TGTGCCAGTAGTACCCGGGACACAATGAACACTGAAGCTTTCTTT.

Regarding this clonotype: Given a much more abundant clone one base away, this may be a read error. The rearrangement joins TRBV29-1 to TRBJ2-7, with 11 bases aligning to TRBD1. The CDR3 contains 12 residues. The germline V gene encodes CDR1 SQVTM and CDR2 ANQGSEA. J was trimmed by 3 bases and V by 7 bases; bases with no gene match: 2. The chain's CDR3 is CSGGTGGYEQYF. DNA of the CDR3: TGCAGCGGCGGGACAGGGGGCTACGAGCAGTACTTC.

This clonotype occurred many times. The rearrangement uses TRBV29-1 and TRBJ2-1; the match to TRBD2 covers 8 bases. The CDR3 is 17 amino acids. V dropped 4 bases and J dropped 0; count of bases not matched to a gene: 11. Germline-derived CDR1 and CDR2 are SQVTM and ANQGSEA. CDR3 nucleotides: TGCAGCGTTGTATTCACTAGCGGACACTTCTCCTACAATGAGCAGTTCTTC. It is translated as CSVVFTSGHFSYNEQFF.

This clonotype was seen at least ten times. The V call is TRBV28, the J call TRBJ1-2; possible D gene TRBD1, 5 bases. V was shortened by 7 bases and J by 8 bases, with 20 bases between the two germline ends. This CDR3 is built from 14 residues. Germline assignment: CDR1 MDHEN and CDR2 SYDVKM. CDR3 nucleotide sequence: TGTGCCAGCACCCAAAAAGGGACCTTAGGAGGCTACACCTTC. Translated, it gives CASTQKGTLGGYTF.

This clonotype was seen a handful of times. This CDR3 is CASRDGNTDTQYF. As DNA, the CDR3 is TGTGCCAGCCGGGACGGAAACACAGATACGCAGTATTTT. V is TRBV24-1 and J is TRBJ2-3; either TRBD1 or TRBD2 may fit D (5 bases each). The V and J ends lost 11 bases and 2 bases respectively, with 13 bases between them. Per the germline V gene, CDR1 is KGHDR and CDR2 is SFDVKD. CDR3 size: 13 residues.

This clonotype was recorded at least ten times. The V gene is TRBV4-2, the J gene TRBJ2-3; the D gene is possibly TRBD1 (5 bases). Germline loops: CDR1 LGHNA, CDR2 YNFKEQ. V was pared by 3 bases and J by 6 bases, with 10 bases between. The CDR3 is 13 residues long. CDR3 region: CASSHLRDDTQYF. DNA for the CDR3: TGTGCCAGCAGCCACCTCAGGGATGATACGCAGTATTTT.

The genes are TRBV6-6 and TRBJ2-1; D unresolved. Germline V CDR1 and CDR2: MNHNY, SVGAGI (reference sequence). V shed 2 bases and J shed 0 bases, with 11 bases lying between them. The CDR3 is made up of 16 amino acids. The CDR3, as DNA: TGTGCCAGCAGTTACGCTGGGGTCAGCTCCTACAATGAGCAGTTCTTC. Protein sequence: CASSYAGVSSYNEQFF.

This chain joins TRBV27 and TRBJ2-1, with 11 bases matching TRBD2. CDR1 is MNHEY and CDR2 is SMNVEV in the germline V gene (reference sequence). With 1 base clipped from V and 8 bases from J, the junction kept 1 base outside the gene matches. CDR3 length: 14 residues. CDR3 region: CASSLFSGRDEQFF. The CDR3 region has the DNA TGTGCCAGCAGTTTATTTAGCGGGAGGGATGAGCAGTTCTTC.

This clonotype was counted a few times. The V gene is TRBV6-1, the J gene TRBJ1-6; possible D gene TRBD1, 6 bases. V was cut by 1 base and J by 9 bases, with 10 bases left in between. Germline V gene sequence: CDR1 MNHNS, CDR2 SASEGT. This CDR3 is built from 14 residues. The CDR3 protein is CASSEGTDSSPLHF. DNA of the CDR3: TGTGCCAGCAGTGAAGGGACAGATTCTTCACCCCTCCACTTT.

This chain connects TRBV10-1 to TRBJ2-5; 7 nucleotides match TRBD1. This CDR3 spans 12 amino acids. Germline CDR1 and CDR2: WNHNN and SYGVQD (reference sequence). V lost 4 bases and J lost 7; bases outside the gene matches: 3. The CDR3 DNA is TGCGCCAGCAGTGGCCAGGGGGTGACCCAGTACTTC. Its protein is CASSGQGVTQYF.

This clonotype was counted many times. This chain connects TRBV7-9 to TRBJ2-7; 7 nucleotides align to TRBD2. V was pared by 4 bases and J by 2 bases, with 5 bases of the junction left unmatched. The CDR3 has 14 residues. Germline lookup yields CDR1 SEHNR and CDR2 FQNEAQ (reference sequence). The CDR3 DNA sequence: TGTGCCAGCAGCTCAACTAGCGCCACCTACGAGCAGTACTTC. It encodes CASSSTSATYEQYF. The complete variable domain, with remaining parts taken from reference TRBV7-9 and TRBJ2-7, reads DTGVSQNPRHKITKRGQNVTFRCDPISEHNRLYWYRQTLGQGPEFLTYFQNEAQLEKSRLLSDRFSAERPKGSFSTLEIQRTEQGDSAMYLCASSSTSATYEQYFGPGTRLTVT.

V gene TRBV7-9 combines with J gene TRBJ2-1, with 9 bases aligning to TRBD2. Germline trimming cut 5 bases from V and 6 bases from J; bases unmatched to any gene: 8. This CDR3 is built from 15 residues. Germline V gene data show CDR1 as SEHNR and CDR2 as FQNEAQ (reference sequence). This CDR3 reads CASSQWTSALNEQFF. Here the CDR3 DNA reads TGTGCCAGCAGCCAATGGACTAGCGCCCTCAATGAGCAGTTCTTC.

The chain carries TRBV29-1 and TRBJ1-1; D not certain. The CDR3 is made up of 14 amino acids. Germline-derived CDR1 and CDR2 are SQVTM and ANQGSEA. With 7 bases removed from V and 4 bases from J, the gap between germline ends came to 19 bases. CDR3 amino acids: CSASLREPGTEAFF. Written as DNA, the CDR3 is TGCAGCGCATCGTTAAGGGAACCTGGCACTGAAGCTTTCTTT.

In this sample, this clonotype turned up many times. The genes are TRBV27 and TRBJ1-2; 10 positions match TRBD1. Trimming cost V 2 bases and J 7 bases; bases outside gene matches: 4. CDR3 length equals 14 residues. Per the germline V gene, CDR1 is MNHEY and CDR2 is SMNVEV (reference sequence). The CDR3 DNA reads TGTGCCAGCAGTTTAGCGGACAGGGGGTTTGGCTACACCTTC. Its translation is CASSLADRGFGYTF.

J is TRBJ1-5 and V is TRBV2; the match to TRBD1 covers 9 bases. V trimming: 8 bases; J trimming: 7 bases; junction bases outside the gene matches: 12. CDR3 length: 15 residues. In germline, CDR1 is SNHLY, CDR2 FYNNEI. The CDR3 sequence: CASFPGQGLQQPQHF. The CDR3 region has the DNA TGTGCCAGCTTTCCGGGACAGGGTCTACAGCAGCCCCAGCATTTT. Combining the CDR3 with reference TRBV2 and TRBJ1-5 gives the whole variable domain EPEVTQTPSHQVTQMGQEVILRCVPISNHLYFYWYRQILGQKVEFLVSFYNNEISEKSEIFDDQFSVERPDGSNFTLKIRSTKLEDSAMYFCASFPGQGLQQPQHFGDGTRLSIL.